This TCR beta chain was retrieved from a study of T cells in Graves' hyperthyroidism and ophthalmopathy (dated by TCRdb to the late 2010s). About the full investigation: Peripheral blood samples were taken at initial diagnosis, before any treatment was given. In several Graves' hyperthyroidism patients, the study also compared T-cell repertoires from thyroid tissue with T-cell repertoires from blood. For training and testing, the 80 to 100 patients in the discovery cohort were randomly divided in a 7:3 ratio. Prospective prediction of ophthalmopathy was tested in an independent validation cohort consisting of 18 to 20 hyperthyroidism patients and around 17 patients who later progressed to ophthalmopathy. To identify distinguishing TCR V-J signatures, a discovery cohort of 95 to 100 patients was used, comprising 43 with Graves' ophthalmopathy and around 57 with stable Graves' hyperthyroidism. According to the paper, TCR Vbeta CDR3 sequencing was carried out on approximately 140 peripheral blood samples, which came from 40 to 45 ophthalmopathy, 75 or so hyperthyroidism and some 17 progressor patients. Once sampling was done, hyperthyroidism patients were given methimazole at a starting dose of 30 mg daily, whereas ophthalmopathy patients were given high-dose intravenous methylprednisolone.

For this clonotype: The antigen it binds to is not known. No base qualities exist here, and no much larger clone lies one base off it.

TCR beta CDR3 regions were amplified from RNA transcripts. The TCR CDR3 was subjected to a first round of RT-PCR using the HTBI primer set and the Qiagen OneStep RT-PCR kit. A second multiplex PCR round built the libraries, followed by size selection and purification. The libraries were sequenced on an Illumina HiSeq2000 using paired-end 100 bp reads. The original methods were these. SOAPnuke was used to process the raw data, with reads discarded if the reads contained adapters or uncalled bases, had a mean Phred below 15, or lacked an exact constant-primer or identifier match. High-quality paired reads were merged with COPE v1.2.5, and unique nucleotide sequences were defined as clonotypes. Clonotypes were aligned to IMGT TRBV, TRBD and TRBJ reference segments using MiTCR v1.1. The analysis was restricted to V-J combinations with a frequency above 0.0001, which together covered 99% to 99.2% of the repertoires. A TCS score was defined as the ratio between F50 (clonal expansion) and ExV (chaos), using BLOSUM62-based TCRdist between CDR3 peptides within each V-J. Welch's t-statistics and random forest reduced roughly 530 V-J features to 10 to 15, which were used in a naive Bayes classifier (R e1071). Thyroid-blood repertoire similarity was quantified with the Morisita-Horn index. TCRdb's own reprocessing of the public reads used fastp at Q25 and MiXCR and kept productive beta chains. Identical CDR3 proteins give one entry, which carries the most common genes and DNA. In this record, the V and J calls reflect TCRdb's handling and not the investigators' own analysis. This sample has 800,000 or so distinct CDR3 sequences in its table, and roughly 37% of those were observed once. More than 7% of the sample comes from the top ten.

Graves' hyperthyroidism was defined as stable when no progression to ophthalmopathy occurred over 18 months of follow-up. Hyperthyroidism patients were aged 18 to 65 years and newly diagnosed, with disease duration of less than 2 months. Exclusion was applied to patients with uncontrolled infections, other autoimmune diseases, pregnancy or lactation. Clinical symptoms, serum thyroxine and TRAb, thyroid ultrasound, and orbital computed tomography formed the basis for the diagnoses. Ficoll-Paque density gradient centrifugation was used to isolate PBMCs from 10 ml of fresh peripheral blood. Trizol reagent was used to extract total RNA, and RNA quality was then checked on an Agilent 2100 Bioanalyzer. On the study overall, not on this receptor specifically: Most expanded thyroid clonotypes (frequency above 0.001) were also detected in blood, a finding suggesting that blood repertoires may reflect thyroid immune responses. In cross-validation, a model built on a 13 V-J signature told ophthalmopathy apart from stable hyperthyroidism with under 90% sensitivity and roughly 83% specificity, and in testing the same model reached 80%/75%. During validation, the model predicted progression to ophthalmopathy a median of about 6.5 months ahead of onset, with around 65% sensitivity and around 73% specificity. Sample size was not statistically predetermined, and blinding of investigators to group allocation was not performed.

The V end loses 5 bases and the J end loses 4 bases, and a stretch of 11 bases separates them. The CDR3 sequence holds 14 residues, the cysteine and phenylalanine included. Here the CDR3 DNA is all that survives: 42 bases in frame from base 1. Taken from the germline V gene (reference sequence), the CDR1 and CDR2 loops are PRHDT and FYEKMQ. The sample consisted of blood. The receptor was isolated from a man aged 18 to 29 with Graves' hyperthyroidism. The chain is made from TRBV13 and TRBJ2-2; TRBD2 is a weak D gene call, 6 bases matching. Read as DNA, the sequence is TGTGCCAGCAGCGACCCTAGCGCCACCGGGGAGCTGTTTTTT. It codes for CASSDPSATGELFF.